The 11 T cell receptor beta chains given below trace back to one sample, sequenced in a study of blood T cell repertoires in COVID-19. Produced via immunoSEQ multiplex PCR; TCRdb's table is partial and in-frame only. The sample contains 150,000 to 200,000 clones, 88% of which appear only once. The sequencing sample was made of PBMCs or T cells enriched from blood (not recorded which). These receptor sequences come from a woman in her forties or fifties who had recovered from COVID-19.

This clone was seen a few times. The chain joins TRBV5-8 to TRBJ2-1; 7 bases agree with TRBD2. Trimming at V came to 0 bases and at J to 6 bases, leaving 6 bases not matched to a gene. The CDR3 is made up of 15 amino acids. Germline loops: CDR1 SGHTS, CDR2 YDEGEE. CDR3 in DNA: TGTGCCAGCAGCTTGGGCGGGGGAGTTGTCAATGAGCAGTTCTTC. Its protein product is CASSLGGGVVNEQFF.

V usage is TRBV5-1 and J usage is TRBJ2-4, with TRBD1 matching 7 bases. CDR1 is SGHRS and CDR2 is YFSETQ in the germline V gene. The J segment lost 6 bases and the V segment lost 4 bases, leaving 10 bases of the junction unmatched. The CDR3 runs to 15 residues. The CDR3 spells CASSEGPGQLNIQYF. CDR3 nucleotide sequence: TGCGCCAGCAGCGAAGGTCCGGGACAGTTAAACATTCAGTACTTC. The entire variable domain, with the rest obtained from reference TRBV5-1 and TRBJ2-4, is as follows: KAGVTQTPRYLIKTRGQQVTLSCSPISGHRSVSWYQQTPGQGLQFLFEYFSETQRNKGNFPGRFSGRQFSNSRSEMNVSTLELGDSALYLCASSEGPGQLNIQYFGAGTRLSVL.

This clone was detected only a few times. This chain joins TRBV13 and TRBJ2-1, with D perhaps matching TRBD1 (6 bases). CDR1 is PRHDT and CDR2 is FYEKMQ in the germline V gene (reference sequence). V was clipped by 3 bases and J by 1 base, with 10 bases between them. This CDR3 is 15 amino acids long. The CDR3 DNA is TGTGCCAGCAGCTTTGAGGGGGAGTCCTACAATGAGCAGTTCTTC. It yields the protein CASSFEGESYNEQFF.

The gene calls are TRBV5-4 and TRBJ1-3; 7 nucleotides match TRBD1. J lost 3 bases, V lost 4 bases, and 7 bases had no gene match. CDR1 is SGHNT, CDR2 YYREEE, per germline (reference sequence). The CDR3 runs 15 residues. The CDR3 region has the DNA TGTGCCAGCAGCCCAACAGGGGTTGGTGGAAACACCATATATTTT. Translating it yields CASSPTGVGGNTIYF. Drawing the rest from reference TRBV5-4 and TRBJ1-3, the complete variable domain is ETGVTQSPTHLIKTRGQQVTLRCSSQSGHNTVSWYQQALGQGPQFIFQYYREEENGRGNFPPRFSGLQFPNYSSELNVNALELDDSALYLCASSPTGVGGNTIYFGEGSWLTVV.

This chain links TRBV6-5 with TRBJ1-1; 8 bases align to TRBD1. The V gene's germline CDR1 is MNHEY and CDR2 SVGAGI. This CDR3 is 13 amino acids long. Trimming took 3 bases from V and 10 from J; bases not matched to a gene: 7. The CDR3 sequence is CASSYGRTGGAFF. In nucleotides, the CDR3 is TGTGCCAGCAGTTATGGTAGAACAGGGGGAGCTTTCTTT.

The chain's CDR3 is CASRGQPEVGEPQHF. CDR3 in DNA: TGTGCCAGCAGGGGACAGCCCGAGGTAGGGGAGCCCCAGCATTTT. The chain employs TRBV6-5 and TRBJ1-5; 7 bases match TRBD1. Germline trimming cut 6 bases from V and 8 bases from J; bases unmatched to any gene: 13. The CDR3 is 15 amino acids. CDR1 is MNHEY and CDR2 is SVGAGI in the germline V gene.

This chain connects TRBV9 to TRBJ1-4; D is possibly TRBD1 (6 bases). CDR3 length: 15 residues. Germline V gene sequence: CDR1 SGDLS, CDR2 YYNGEE. V was cut by 1 base and J by 8 bases, with 15 bases left in between. This chain's CDR3 is CASSVLGQGGEKLFF. In DNA, the CDR3 is TGTGCCAGCAGCGTACTGGGACAAGGGGGAGAAAAACTGTTTTTT.

The chain employs TRBV30 and TRBJ2-1, with TRBD1 identical over 7 bases. CDR1 and CDR2 from the germline V gene are GTSNPN and SVGIG (reference sequence). The CDR3 extends over 16 amino acids. Unmatched junction bases numbered 10, after V lost 1 base and J lost 4 bases. CDR3 bases: TGTGCCTGGAGTGACTACAGGGGAAGTATGTACAATGAGCAGTTCTTC. This translates into CAWSDYRGSMYNEQFF. Filled out from reference TRBV30 and TRBJ2-1, the complete variable domain reads SQTIHQWPATLVQPVGSPLSLECTVEGTSNPNLYWYRQAAGRGLQLLFYSVGIGQISSEVPQNLSASRPQDRQFILSSKKLLLSDSGFYLCAWSDYRGSMYNEQFFGPGTRLTVL.

V and J are TRBV19 and TRBJ2-3; 8 nucleotides line up with TRBD2. The junction had 10 bases not matched to a gene; V was cut back by 10 bases and J by 7 bases. Germline V gene data show CDR1 as LNHDA and CDR2 as SQIVND (reference sequence). The length of the CDR3 is 13 residues. CDR3: CATERGPLNTQYF. The CDR3 region has the DNA TGTGCCACTGAGCGGGGGCCATTGAATACGCAGTATTTT.

The V call is TRBV19, the J call TRBJ2-2, with 8 bases lining up with TRBD1. Germline V gene lookup returns CDR1 LNHDA and CDR2 SQIVND (reference sequence). The CDR3 is made up of 14 amino acids. Trimming removed 10 bases from V and 5 bases from J; junction bases left unmatched: 9. CDR3 coding DNA: TGTGCCACCCGGGACAGGACGATAACCGGGGAGCTGTTTTTT. This gives the protein CATRDRTITGELFF.

This CDR3 reads CASSPVGRLAGENEQYF. Written as DNA, the CDR3 is TGTGCCAGCAGCCCTGTGGGGCGACTAGCGGGGGAGAACGAGCAGTACTTC. This sequence joins TRBV5-4 and TRBJ2-7; 12 bases match TRBD2. Germline lookup yields CDR1 SGHNT and CDR2 YYREEE (reference sequence). The CDR3 length is 17 residues. After removal of 4 bases from V and 5 bases from J, the junction contained 13 bases not matched to a gene. The full variable domain, in which reference TRBV5-4 and TRBJ2-7 provide the parts outside the CDR3, is ETGVTQSPTHLIKTRGQQVTLRCSSQSGHNTVSWYQQALGQGPQFIFQYYREEENGRGNFPPRFSGLQFPNYSSELNVNALELDDSALYLCASSPVGRLAGENEQYFGPGTRLTVT.